This T cell receptor (beta chain) came from a study of T cells in Graves' hyperthyroidism and ophthalmopathy. TCR beta CDR3 regions were amplified from RNA transcripts. An initial round of RT-PCR targeting the TCR CDR3 relied on the HTBI primer set. Using its own MiXCR run on the multiplex PCR reads, TCRdb lists one record per CDR3 protein. This table has around 600,000 distinct CDR3 sequences, over 40% appearing once. V lost 3 bases, J lost 2 bases, and 11 bases lay in between. The length of the CDR3 is 14 residues. Germline CDR1 MGHDK, CDR2 SYGVNS. Orbital computed tomography and thyroid ultrasound, together with serum TRAb and thyroxine and clinical symptoms, were used for diagnoses.

The genes are TRBV25-1 and TRBJ2-7; perhaps TRBD1 as D (5 bases). Sequencing was performed on peripheral blood or thyroid tissue (not recorded which). The TCR was taken from an adult man with Graves' disease, either hyperthyroidism or ophthalmopathy (not recorded which). The chain's CDR3 is CASSEMTDTYEQYF. DNA for the CDR3: TGTGCCAGCAGTGAGATGACAGACACCTACGAGCAGTACTTC.